This note documents a single T cell receptor (beta chain) sequence. The PCR employed 60 Vbeta primers together with 13 Jbeta primers. Sequencing used immunoSEQ multiplex PCR; TCRdb keeps in-frame clones, though not all of them. Of about 200,000 clones listed, around 79% are singletons. V was pared by 6 bases and J by 1 base, with 10 bases between. Looked up from germline, CDR1 is SQVTM and CDR2 is ANQGSEA. This CDR3 region has 12 residues. The data stem from a study of cytomegalovirus exposure and HLA in healthy donors. V gene TRBV29-1 combines with J gene TRBJ2-7; tentatively, D is TRBD1 (5 bases). This receptor was identified in a woman in her 50s in good health and CMV-seronegative. The sequencing input was PBMCs. CDR3 amino acids: CSVLDSSYEQYF. DNA for the CDR3: TGCAGCGTCCTCGACAGTTCCTACGAGCAGTACTTC.